This T cell receptor (beta chain) was captured by sequencing in a study of Ad26.COV2.S vaccination and SARS-CoV-2 variants. Whole-study context: Donor was in the COV1001 Ad26.COV2.S trial arm.

Specified treatment: approximately 18 received Ad26.COV2.S at low or high dose, single or two shots; roughly five received placebo; per-sample allocation not given. After the first vaccine or placebo injection, samples were drawn on day 63. It was Wuhan-strain SARS-CoV-2 spike that the Ad26 vaccine vector expressed. Germline V gives CDR1 WNHNN, CDR2 SYGVQD (reference sequence). V lost 0 bases, J lost 1 base, and 3 bases lay in between. CDR3 length: 13 residues. Produced via immunoSEQ multiplex PCR; TCRdb's table is partial and in-frame only. The data contain about 350,000 clones, around 83% of them singletons.

The clonotype originates from a person aged 18-60 years who received the Ad26.COV2.S COVID-19 vaccine or a placebo. Sequences were derived from peripheral blood, sampled in a trial of Ad26.COV2.S vaccine versus placebo. The chain employs TRBV10-1 and TRBJ1-1; no clear D gene. The CDR3 protein is CASSESQNTEAFF. The CDR3 nucleotides are TGCGCCAGCAGTGAGTCCCAGAACACTGAAGCTTTCTTT.